This T cell receptor beta chain was identified in a study of T cell responses to AZD1222 COVID-19 vaccine. The CDR3 length is 16 residues. V was cut by 5 bases and J by 1 base, with 17 bases left in between. The V gene's germline CDR1 is MNHNS and CDR2 SASEGT. TCRdb's table, derived via immunoSEQ multiplex PCR, lists solely in-frame clones and lacks some. The table lists under 150,000 clones, roughly 93% of them singletons, with under 4% in the top ten. This rearrangement joins TRBV6-1 to TRBJ1-1; possibly TRBD1 for D (5 bases). The input for sequencing was peripheral blood, taken on day 0 of AZD1222 vaccination. The TCR originated in an adult in good health. The CDR3 DNA reads TGTGCCAGCAGTAAAGGCGGGGCTCGAGCGAACACTGAAGCTTTCTTT. Residues: CASSKGGARANTEAFF.